This T cell receptor (beta chain) was sequenced during a study of early T cells in non-severe SARS-CoV-2 infection. Study overall: Alpha and beta chains were unpaired, from unsorted whole-blood bulk RNA.

Researchers tagged individual cDNA molecules with unique molecular identifiers. Each CDR3 protein is one row after TCRdb ran MiXCR on the 5' RACE reads. Here the sample spans around 82,000 distinct CDR3 sequences, about 14% being singletons. This clonotype was detected ten times or more. The receptor was isolated from an adult who was a healthcare worker with PCR-confirmed SARS-CoV-2 infection or an uninfected control (not recorded which). What was sequenced was whole blood.

In DNA, the CDR3 is TGCGCCAGCAGCTTGGCCGGGACGAACTATGGCTACACCTTC. It is translated as CASSLAGTNYGYTF. The V and J genes are TRBV5-1 and TRBJ1-2; TRBD1 might be the D (5 bases). The germline CDR1 and CDR2 sequences are SGHRS and YFSETQ. The CDR3 is made up of 14 amino acids. With 0 bases removed from V and 2 bases from J, the gap between germline ends came to 8 bases.